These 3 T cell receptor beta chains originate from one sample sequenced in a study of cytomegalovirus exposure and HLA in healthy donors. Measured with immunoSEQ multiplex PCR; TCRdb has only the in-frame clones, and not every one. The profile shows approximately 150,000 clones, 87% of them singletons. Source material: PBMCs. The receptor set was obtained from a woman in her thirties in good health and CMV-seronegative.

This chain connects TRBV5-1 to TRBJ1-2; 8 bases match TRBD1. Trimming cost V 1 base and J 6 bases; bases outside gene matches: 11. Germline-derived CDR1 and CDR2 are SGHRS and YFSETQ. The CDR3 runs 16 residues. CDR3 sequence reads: CASSLSQGAGGNGYTF. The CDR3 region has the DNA TGCGCCAGCAGCTTGTCTCAGGGGGCTGGAGGTAATGGCTACACCTTC.

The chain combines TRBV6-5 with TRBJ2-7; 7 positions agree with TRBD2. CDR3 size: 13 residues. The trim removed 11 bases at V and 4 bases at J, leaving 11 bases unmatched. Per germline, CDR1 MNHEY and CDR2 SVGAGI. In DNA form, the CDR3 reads TGTGCCTCCCTCGGACGGGGGGATTACGAGCAGTACTTC. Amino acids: CASLGRGDYEQYF.

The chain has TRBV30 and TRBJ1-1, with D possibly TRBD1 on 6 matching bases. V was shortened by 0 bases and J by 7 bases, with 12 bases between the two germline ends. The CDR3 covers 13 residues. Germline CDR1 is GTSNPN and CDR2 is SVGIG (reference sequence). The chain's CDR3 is CAWSVGRGREAFF. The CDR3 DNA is TGTGCCTGGAGTGTGGGCAGGGGACGTGAAGCTTTCTTT.